This TCR beta chain was profiled in a study of metastatic and nonmetastatic thyroid tumors. There were no patients who had received any treatment before thyroid surgery. MiXCR was used by TCRdb to re-call the PCR reads. Of around 89,000 clones in the sample, about 15% were seen once. The CDR3 extends over 14 amino acids. Germline V CDR1 and CDR2: SGHAT, FQNNGV. V lost 1 base to trimming and J lost 0 bases, with 7 bases between them. Study-level findings and limits: Malignant tumors reportedly showed significantly higher TCR beta diversity than benign nodules in both blood and tumor.

This clone was found many times. What it recognizes is unknown. The genes are TRBV11-2 and TRBJ2-7; the D gene is possibly TRBD1 (5 bases). Sample: blood. The source is a female donor with papillary thyroid cancer or a benign thyroid nodule (not recorded which). Some clones in this sample may be carry-over from other donors' samples. In DNA form, the CDR3 reads TGTGCCAGCAGCTTAGCAGGGAACTCCTACGAGCAGTACTTC. This gives the protein CASSLAGNSYEQYF.